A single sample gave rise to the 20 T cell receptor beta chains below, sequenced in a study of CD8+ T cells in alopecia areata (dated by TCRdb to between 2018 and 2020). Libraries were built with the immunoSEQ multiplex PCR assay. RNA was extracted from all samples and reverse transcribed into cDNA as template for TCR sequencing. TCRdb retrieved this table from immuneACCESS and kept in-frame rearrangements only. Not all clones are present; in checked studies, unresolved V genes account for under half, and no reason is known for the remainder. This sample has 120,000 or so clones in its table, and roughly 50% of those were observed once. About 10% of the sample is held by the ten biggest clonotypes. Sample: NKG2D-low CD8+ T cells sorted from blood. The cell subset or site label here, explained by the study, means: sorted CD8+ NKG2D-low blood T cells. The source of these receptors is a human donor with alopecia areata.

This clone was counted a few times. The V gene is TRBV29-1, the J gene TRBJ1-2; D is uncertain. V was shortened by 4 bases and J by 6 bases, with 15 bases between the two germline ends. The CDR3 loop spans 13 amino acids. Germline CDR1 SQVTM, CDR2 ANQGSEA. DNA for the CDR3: TGCAGCGTTGTACAACGACCGACTGATGGCTACACCTTC. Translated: CSVVQRPTDGYTF.

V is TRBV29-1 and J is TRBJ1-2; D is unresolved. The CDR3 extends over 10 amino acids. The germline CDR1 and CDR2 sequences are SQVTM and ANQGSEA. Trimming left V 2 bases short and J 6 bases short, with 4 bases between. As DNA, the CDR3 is TGCAGCGTTGAATGGAATGGCTACACCTTC. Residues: CSVEWNGYTF.

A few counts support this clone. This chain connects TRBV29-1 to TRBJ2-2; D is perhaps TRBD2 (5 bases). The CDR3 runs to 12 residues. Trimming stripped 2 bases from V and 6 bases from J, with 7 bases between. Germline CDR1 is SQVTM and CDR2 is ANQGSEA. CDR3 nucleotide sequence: TGCAGCGTTGAAAGCGGACCCGGGGAGCTGTTTTTT. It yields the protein CSVESGPGELFF.

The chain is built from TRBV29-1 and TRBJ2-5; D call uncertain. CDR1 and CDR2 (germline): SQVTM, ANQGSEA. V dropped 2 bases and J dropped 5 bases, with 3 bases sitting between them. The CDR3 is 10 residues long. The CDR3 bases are TGCAGCGTTGAATGGGAGACCCAGTACTTC. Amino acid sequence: CSVEWETQYF.

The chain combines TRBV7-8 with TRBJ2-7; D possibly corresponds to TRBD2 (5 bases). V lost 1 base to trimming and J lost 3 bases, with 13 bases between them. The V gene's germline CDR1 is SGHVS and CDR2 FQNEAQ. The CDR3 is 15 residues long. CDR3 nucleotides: TGTGCCAGCAGCTTAGTACCAGCGGTTAGCTACGAGCAGTACTTC. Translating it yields CASSLVPAVSYEQYF.

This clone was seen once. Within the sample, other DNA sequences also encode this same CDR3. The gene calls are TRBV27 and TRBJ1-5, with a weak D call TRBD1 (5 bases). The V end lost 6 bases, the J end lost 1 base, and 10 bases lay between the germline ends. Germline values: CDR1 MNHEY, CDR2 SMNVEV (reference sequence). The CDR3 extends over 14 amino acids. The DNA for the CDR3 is TGTGCCAGCAGCCCCCGGGGGAGCAATCAGCCCCAGCATTTT. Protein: CASSPRGSNQPQHF.

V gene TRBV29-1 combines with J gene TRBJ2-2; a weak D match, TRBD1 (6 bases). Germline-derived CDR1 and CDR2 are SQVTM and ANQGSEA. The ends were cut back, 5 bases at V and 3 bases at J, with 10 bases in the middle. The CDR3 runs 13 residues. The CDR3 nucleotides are TGCAGCGTTCCAGGGGATGACACCGGGGAGCTGTTTTTT. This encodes CSVPGDDTGELFF.

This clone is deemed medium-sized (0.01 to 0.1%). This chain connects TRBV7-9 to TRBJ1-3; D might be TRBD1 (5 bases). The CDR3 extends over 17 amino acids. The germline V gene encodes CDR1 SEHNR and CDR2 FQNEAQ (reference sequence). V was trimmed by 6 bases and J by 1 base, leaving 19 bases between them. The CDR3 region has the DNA TGTGCCAGCAGACCAGATTTACAGGCTACGTCTGGAAACACCATATATTTT. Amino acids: CASRPDLQATSGNTIYF.

CDR3 sequence reads: CAISENGVSYNEQFF. The CDR3 DNA reads TGTGCCATCAGTGAGAATGGGGTGTCCTACAATGAGCAGTTCTTC. The genes are TRBV10-3 and TRBJ2-1; D uncertain. This CDR3 has 15 amino acids. Trimming cost V 2 bases and J 1 base, with 9 bases left between them. The germline V gene has CDR1 ENHRY and CDR2 SYGVKD.

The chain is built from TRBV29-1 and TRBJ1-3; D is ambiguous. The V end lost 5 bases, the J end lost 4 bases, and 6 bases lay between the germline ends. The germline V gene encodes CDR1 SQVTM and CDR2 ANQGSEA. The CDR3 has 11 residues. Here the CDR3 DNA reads TGCAGCGTTCTAAAAGGAAACACCATATATTTT. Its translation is CSVLKGNTIYF. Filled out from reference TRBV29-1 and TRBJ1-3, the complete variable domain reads SAVISQKPSRDICQRGTSLTIQCQVDSQVTMMFWYRQQPGQSLTLIATANQGSEATYESGFVIDKFPISRPNLTFSTLTVSNMSPEDSSIYLCSVLKGNTIYFGEGSWLTVV.

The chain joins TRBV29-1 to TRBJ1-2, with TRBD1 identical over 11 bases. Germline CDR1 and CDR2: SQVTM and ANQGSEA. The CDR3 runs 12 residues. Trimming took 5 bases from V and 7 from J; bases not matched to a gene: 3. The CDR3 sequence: CSVIGTGGGYTF. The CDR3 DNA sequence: TGCAGCGTTATTGGGACAGGGGGTGGCTACACCTTC.

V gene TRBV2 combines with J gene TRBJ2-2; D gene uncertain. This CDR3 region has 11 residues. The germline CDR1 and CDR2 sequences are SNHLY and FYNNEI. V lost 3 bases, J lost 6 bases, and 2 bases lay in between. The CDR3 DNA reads TGTGCCAGCAGTGAGCCCGGGGAGCTGTTTTTT. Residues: CASSEPGELFF.

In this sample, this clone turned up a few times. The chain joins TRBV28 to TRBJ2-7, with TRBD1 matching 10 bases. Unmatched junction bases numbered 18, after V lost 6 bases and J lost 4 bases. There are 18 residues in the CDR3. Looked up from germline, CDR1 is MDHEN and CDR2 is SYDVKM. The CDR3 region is CASRTGTGATHEPYEQYF. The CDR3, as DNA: TGTGCCAGCAGAACCGGGACAGGGGCCACTCACGAACCATACGAGCAGTACTTC.

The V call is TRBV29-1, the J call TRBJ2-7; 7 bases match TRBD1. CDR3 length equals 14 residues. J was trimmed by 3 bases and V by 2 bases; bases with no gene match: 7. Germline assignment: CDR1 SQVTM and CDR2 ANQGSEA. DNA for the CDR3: TGCAGCGTTGAATTAGGGACAGAGTACTACGAGCAGTACTTC. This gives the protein CSVELGTEYYEQYF.

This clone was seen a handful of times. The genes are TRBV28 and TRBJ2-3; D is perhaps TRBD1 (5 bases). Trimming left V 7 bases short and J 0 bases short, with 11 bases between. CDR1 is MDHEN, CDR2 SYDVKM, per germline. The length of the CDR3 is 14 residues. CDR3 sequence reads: CASNLSGSTDTQYF. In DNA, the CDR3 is TGTGCCAGCAACTTATCAGGGAGCACAGATACGCAGTATTTT. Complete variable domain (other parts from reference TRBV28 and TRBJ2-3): DVKVTQSSRYLVKRTGEKVFLECVQDMDHENMFWYRQDPGLGLRLIYFSYDVKMKEKGDIPEGYSVSREKKERFSLILESASTNQTSMYLCASNLSGSTDTQYFGPGTRLTVL.

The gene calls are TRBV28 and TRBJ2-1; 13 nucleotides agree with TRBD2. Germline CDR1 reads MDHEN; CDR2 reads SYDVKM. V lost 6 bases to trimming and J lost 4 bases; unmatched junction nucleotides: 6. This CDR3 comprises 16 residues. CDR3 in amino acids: CASSEELAGGYNEQFF. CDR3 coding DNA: TGTGCCAGCAGCGAAGAACTAGCGGGGGGGTACAATGAGCAGTTCTTC.

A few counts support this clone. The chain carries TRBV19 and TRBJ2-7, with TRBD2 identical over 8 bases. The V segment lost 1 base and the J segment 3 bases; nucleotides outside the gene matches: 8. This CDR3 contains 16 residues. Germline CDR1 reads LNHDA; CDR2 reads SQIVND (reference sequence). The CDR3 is CASSIAFGLAGYEQYF. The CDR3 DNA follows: TGTGCCAGTAGTATAGCTTTCGGGCTAGCGGGCTACGAGCAGTACTTC.

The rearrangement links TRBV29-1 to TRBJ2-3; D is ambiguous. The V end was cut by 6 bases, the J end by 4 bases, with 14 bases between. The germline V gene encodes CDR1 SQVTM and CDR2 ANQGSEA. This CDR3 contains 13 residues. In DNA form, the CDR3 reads TGCAGCGTCCCGGACCCCTCCCCAGATACGCAGTATTTT. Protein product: CSVPDPSPDTQYF.

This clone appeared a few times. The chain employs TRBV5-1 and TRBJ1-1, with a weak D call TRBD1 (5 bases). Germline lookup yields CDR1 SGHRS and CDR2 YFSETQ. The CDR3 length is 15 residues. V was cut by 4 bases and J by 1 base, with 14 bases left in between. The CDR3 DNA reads TGCGCCAGCAGCCCGTCGGGACCGGGGAACACTGAAGCTTTCTTT. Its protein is CASSPSGPGNTEAFF.

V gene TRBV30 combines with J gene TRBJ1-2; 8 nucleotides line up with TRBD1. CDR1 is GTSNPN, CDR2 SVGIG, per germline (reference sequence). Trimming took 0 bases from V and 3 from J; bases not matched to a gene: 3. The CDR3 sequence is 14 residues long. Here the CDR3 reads CAWSVAGGYYGYTF. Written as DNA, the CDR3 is TGTGCCTGGAGTGTTGCAGGGGGCTACTATGGCTACACCTTC.